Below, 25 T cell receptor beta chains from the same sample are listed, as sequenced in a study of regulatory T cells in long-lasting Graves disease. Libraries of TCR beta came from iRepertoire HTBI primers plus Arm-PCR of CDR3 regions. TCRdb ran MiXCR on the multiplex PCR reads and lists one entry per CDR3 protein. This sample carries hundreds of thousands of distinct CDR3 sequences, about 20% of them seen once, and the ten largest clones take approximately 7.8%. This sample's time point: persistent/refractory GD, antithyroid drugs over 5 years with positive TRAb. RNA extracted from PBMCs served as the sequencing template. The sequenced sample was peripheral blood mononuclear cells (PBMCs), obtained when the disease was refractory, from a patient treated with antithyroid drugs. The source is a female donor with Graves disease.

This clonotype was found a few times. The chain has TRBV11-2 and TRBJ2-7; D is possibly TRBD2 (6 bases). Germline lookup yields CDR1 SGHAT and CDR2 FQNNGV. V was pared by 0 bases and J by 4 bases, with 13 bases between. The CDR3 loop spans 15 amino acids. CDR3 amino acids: CASSLEAGIHYEQYF. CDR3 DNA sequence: TGTGCCAGCAGCTTAGAGGCGGGGATACATTACGAGCAGTACTTC. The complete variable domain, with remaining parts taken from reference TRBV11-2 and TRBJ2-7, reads EAGVAQSPRYKIIEKRQSVAFWCNPISGHATLYWYQQILGQGPKLLIQFQNNGVVDDSQLPKDRFSAERLKGVDSTLKIQPAKLEDSAVYLCASSLEAGIHYEQYFGPGTRLTVT.

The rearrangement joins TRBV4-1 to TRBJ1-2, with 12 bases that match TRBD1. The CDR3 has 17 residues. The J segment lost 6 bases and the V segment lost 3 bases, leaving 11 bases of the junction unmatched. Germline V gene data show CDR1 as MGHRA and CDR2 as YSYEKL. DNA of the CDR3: TGCGCCAGCAGCCAGCCCTTCCGCGGGACAGGGGGCGATGGCTACACCTTC. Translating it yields CASSQPFRGTGGDGYTF.

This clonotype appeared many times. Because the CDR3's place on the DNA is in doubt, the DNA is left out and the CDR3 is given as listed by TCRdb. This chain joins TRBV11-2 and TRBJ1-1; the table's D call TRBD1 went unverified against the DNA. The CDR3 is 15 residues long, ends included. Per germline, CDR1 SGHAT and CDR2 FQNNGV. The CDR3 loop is CASSSQVSLNTEAFF.

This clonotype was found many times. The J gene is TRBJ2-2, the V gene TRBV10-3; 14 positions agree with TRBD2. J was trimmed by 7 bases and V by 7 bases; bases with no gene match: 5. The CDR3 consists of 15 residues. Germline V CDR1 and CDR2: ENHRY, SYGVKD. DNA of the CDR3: TGTGCCATCACCTCGGGACTAGCGGGAGACGGGGAGCTGTTTTTT. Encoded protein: CAITSGLAGDGELFF.

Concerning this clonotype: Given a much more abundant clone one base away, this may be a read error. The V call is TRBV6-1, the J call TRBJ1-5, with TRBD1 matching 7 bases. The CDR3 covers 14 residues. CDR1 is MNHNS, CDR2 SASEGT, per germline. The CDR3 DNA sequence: TGTGCCAGCCGGAGGACAGGCCGCAATAAGCCCCAGCATTTT. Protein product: CASRRTGRNKPQHF.

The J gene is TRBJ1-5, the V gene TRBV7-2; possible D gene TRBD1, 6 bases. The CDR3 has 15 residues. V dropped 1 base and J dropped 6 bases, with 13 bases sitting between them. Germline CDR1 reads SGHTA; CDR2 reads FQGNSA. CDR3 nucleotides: TGTGCCAGCAGCTTAGGAGGAAGGGGGGTTCAGCCCCAGCATTTT. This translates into CASSLGGRGVQPQHF. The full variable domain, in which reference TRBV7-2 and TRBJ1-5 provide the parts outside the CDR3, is GAGVSQSPSNKVTEKGKDVELRCDPISGHTALYWYRQSLGQGLEFLIYFQGNSAPDKSGLPSDRFSAERTGGSVSTLTIQRTQQEDSAVYLCASSLGGRGVQPQHFGDGTRLSIL.

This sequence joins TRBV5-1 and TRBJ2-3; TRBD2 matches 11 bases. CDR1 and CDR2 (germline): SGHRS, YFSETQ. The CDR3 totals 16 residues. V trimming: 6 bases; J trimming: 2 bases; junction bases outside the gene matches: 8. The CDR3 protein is CASTPGTSGNTDTQYF. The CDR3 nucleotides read TGCGCCAGCACCCCCGGGACTAGCGGAAACACAGATACGCAGTATTTT.

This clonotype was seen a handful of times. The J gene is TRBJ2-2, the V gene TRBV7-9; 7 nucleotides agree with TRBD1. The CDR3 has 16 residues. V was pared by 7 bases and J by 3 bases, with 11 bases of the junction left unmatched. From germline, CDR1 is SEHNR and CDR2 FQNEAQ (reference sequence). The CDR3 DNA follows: TGTGCCAGCACGGGGTGGGACAGCCTGGACACCGGGGAGCTGTTTTTT. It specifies CASTGWDSLDTGELFF.

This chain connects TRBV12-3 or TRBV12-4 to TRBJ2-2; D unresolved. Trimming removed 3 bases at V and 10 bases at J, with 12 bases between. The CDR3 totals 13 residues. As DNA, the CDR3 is TGTGCCAGCAGTTTGTTCTGGGATGAGGAGCTGTTTTTT. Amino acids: CASSLFWDEELFF.

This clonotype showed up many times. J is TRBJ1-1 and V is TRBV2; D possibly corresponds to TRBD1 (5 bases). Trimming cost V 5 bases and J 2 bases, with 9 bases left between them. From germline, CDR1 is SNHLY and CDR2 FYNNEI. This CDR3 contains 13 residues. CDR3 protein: CASSTRTNTEAFF. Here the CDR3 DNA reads TGTGCCAGCAGTACCCGGACAAACACTGAAGCTTTCTTT.

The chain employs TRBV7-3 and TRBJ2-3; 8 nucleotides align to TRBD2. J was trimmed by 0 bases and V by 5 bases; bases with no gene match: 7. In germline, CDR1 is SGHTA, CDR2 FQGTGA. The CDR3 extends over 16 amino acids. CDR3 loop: CASSREGRASTDTQYF. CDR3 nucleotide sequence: TGTGCCAGCAGCCGGGAGGGGCGGGCTAGCACAGATACGCAGTATTTT.

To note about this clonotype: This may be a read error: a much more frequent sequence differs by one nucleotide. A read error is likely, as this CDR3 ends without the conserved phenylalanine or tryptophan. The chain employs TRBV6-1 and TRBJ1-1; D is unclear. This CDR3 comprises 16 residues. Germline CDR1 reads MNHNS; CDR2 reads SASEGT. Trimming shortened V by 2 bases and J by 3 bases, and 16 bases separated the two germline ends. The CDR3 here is CASSEPLTTYDTEAFS. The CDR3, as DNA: TGTGCCAGCAGTGAACCCCTGACAACCTATGACACTGAAGCTTTCTCT.

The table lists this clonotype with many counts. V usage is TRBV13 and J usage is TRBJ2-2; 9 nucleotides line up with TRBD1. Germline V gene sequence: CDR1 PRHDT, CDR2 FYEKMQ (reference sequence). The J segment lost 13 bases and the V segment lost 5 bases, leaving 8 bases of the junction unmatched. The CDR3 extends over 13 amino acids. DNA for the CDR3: TGTGCCAGCAGCATCCGGGACAGGGTTTGGCTGTTTTTT. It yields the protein CASSIRDRVWLFF.

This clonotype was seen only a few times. CDR3 protein: CAIRGLGTGELFF. The CDR3, as DNA: TGTGCCATCAGGGGGCTAGGAACCGGGGAGCTGTTTTTT. This chain joins TRBV6-1 and TRBJ2-2; 8 nucleotides align to TRBD1. The length of the CDR3 is 13 residues. Looked up from germline, CDR1 is MNHNS and CDR2 is SASEGT. Germline trimming cut 10 bases from V and 5 bases from J; bases unmatched to any gene: 6.

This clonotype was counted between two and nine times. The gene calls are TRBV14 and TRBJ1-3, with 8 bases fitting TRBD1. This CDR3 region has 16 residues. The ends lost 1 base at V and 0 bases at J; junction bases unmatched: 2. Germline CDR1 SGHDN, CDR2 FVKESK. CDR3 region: CASSQGDRNSGNTIYF. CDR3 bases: TGTGCCAGCAGCCAAGGGGACAGGAACTCTGGAAACACCATATATTTT.

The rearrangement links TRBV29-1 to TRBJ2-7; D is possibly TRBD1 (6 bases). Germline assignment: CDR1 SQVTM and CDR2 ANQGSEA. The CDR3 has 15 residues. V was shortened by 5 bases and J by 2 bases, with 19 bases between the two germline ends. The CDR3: CSVLPRGRGPYEQYF. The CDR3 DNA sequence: TGCAGCGTTCTACCCCGGGGCAGGGGCCCCTACGAGCAGTACTTC.

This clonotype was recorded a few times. CDR3 DNA: TGTGCCAGCAGTTACTGGGCAGGGTCGGGCACCGGGGAGCTGTTTTTT. Translation gives CASSYWAGSGTGELFF. This chain links TRBV6-5 with TRBJ2-2, with D possibly TRBD1 on 5 matching bases. CDR3 length: 16 residues. With 1 base removed from V and 4 bases from J, the gap between germline ends came to 13 bases. CDR1 and CDR2 from the germline V gene are MNHEY and SVGAGI.

CDR3 protein: CASSDRAVNQPQHF. The CDR3 bases are TGTGCCAGTAGCGACAGGGCAGTCAATCAGCCCCAGCATTTT. The chain carries TRBV19 and TRBJ1-5, with 7 bases lining up with TRBD1. The germline V gene encodes CDR1 LNHDA and CDR2 SQIVND (reference sequence). This CDR3 contains 14 residues. Germline trimming cut 6 bases from V and 3 bases from J; bases unmatched to any gene: 5. Complete variable domain (other parts from reference TRBV19 and TRBJ1-5): DGGITQSPKYLFRKEGQNVTLSCEQNLNHDAMYWYRQDPGQGLRLIYYSQIVNDFQKGDIAEGYSVSREKKESFPLTVTSAQKNPTAFYLCASSDRAVNQPQHFGDGTRLSIL.

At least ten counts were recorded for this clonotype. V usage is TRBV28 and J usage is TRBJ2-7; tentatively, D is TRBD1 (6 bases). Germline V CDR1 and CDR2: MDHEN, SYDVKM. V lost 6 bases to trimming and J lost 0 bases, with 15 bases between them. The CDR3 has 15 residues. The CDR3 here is CASSPTGLRSYEQYF. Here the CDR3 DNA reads TGTGCCAGCAGCCCGACAGGACTTCGCTCCTACGAGCAGTACTTC. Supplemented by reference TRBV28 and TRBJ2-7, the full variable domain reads DVKVTQSSRYLVKRTGEKVFLECVQDMDHENMFWYRQDPGLGLRLIYFSYDVKMKEKGDIPEGYSVSREKKERFSLILESASTNQTSMYLCASSPTGLRSYEQYFGPGTRLTVT.

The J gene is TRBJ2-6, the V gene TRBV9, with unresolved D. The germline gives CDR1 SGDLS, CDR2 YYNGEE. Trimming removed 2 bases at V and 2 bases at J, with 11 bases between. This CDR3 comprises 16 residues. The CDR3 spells CASSVEETTGANVLTF. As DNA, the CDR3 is TGTGCCAGCAGCGTTGAAGAAACAACTGGGGCCAACGTCCTGACTTTC.

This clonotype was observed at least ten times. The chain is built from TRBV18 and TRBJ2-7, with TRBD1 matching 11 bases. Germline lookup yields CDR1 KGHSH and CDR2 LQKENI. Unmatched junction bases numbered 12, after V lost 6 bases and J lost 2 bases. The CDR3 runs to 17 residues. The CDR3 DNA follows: TGTGCCAGCTCCCTTGGACAGGGGGCGGCCTACCCCTACGAGCAGTACTTC. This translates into CASSLGQGAAYPYEQYF.

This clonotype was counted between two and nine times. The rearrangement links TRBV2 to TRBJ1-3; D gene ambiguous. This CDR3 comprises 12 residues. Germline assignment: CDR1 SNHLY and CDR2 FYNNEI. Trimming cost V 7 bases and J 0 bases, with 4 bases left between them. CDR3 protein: CASKLSGNTIYF. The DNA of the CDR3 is TGTGCCAGCAAACTCTCTGGAAACACCATATATTTT.

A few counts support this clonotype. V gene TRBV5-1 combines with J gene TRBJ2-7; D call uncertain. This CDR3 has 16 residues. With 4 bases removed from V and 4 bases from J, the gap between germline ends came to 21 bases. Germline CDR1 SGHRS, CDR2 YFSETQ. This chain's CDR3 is CASSPALDGLAYEQYF. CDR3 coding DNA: TGCGCCAGCAGCCCCGCCCTTGACGGCTTAGCATACGAGCAGTACTTC.

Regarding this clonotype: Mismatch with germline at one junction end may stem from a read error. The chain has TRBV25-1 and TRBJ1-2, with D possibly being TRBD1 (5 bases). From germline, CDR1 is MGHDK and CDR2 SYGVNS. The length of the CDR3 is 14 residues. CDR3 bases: TGTGCCAGCAGTGACCCCGGGACCGCAAAAGGCTGCACCTTC. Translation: CASSDPGTAKGCTF.

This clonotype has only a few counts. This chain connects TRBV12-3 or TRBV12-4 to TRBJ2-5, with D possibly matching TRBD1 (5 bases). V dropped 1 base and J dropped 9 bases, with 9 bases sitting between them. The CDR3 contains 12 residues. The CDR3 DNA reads TGTGCCAGCAGTTTAGAGGGGCGGTCCCAGTACTTC. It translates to CASSLEGRSQYF.